This passage covers 14 T cell receptor beta chains from one sample sequenced in a study of OX40 agonist ivuxolimab in advanced cancers. Assay: immunoSEQ multiplex PCR; the TCRdb copy retains only in-frame clones and omits some. The sample lists around 70,000 clones, 82% occurring once. The specimen was CD4+ or CD8+ T cells sorted from blood, collected in a trial of the OX40 agonist ivuxolimab. These receptors came from an adult with an advanced solid tumor such as melanoma, head and neck, liver or kidney cancer.

The chain is built from TRBV27 and TRBJ2-2, with TRBD1 matching over 9 bases. The CDR3 consists of 15 residues. CDR1 is MNHEY, CDR2 SMNVEV, per germline (reference sequence). The trim removed 6 bases at V and 3 bases at J, leaving 5 bases unmatched. The CDR3 here is CASSLRDRDTGELFF. CDR3 coding DNA: TGTGCCAGCAGCCTCCGGGACAGGGACACCGGGGAGCTGTTTTTT.

In nucleotides, the CDR3 is TGTGCCAGCTCACCATCCGCCCTCACACCCTACGAGCAGTACGTC. Translation: CASSPSALTPYEQYV. The chain employs TRBV18 and TRBJ2-7; D is uncertain. CDR1 and CDR2 from the germline V gene are KGHSH and LQKENI. V dropped 2 bases and J dropped 2 bases, with 13 bases sitting between them. The CDR3 consists of 15 residues.

The chain recombines TRBV2 with TRBJ2-7; D could derive from TRBD1 or TRBD2 (5 bases each). The V and J ends lost 4 bases and 3 bases respectively, with 16 bases between them. Germline CDR1 is SNHLY and CDR2 is FYNNEI. CDR3 length equals 15 residues. CDR3 coding DNA: TGTGCCAGCAGTGGAGGTCGGGACGCCGTCTACGAGCAGTACGTC. It encodes CASSGGRDAVYEQYV.

V gene TRBV12-5 combines with J gene TRBJ1-5, with 8 bases that match TRBD1. The CDR3 is 14 amino acids. Germline CDR1 is LGHNT and CDR2 is FRNRAP. Here the CDR3 DNA reads TGTCCGAGCACGTCCACAGGGGGATGCCAGCCCCAGCATTTT. It yields the protein CPSTSTGGCQPQHF.

The genes are TRBV19 and TRBJ1-1; perhaps TRBD1 as D (5 bases). The germline V gene encodes CDR1 LNHDA and CDR2 SQIVND (reference sequence). The CDR3 contains 14 residues. The V gene lost 9 bases and the J gene lost 0 bases, with 14 bases spanning the gap. This CDR3 is CASQPRQMNTEAFF. The DNA of the CDR3 is TGTGCCAGCCAACCACGACAGATGAACACTGAAGCTTTCTTT. Using reference TRBV19 and TRBJ1-1 for the parts outside the CDR3, the full variable domain is DGGITQSPKYLFRKEGQNVTLSCEQNLNHDAMYWYRQDPGQGLRLIYYSQIVNDFQKGDIAEGYSVSREKKESFPLTVTSAQKNPTAFYLCASQPRQMNTEAFFGQGTRLTVV.

V is TRBV6-1 and J is TRBJ2-7; D remains ambiguous. V lost 3 bases and J 9 bases, leaving 12 bases between the germline ends. Germline V CDR1 and CDR2: MNHNS, SASEGT. CDR3 length equals 12 residues. CDR3: CASSDVLYPQYF. The CDR3 region has the DNA TGTGCCAGCAGTGACGTCCTCTACCCGCAGTACTTC.

V gene TRBV6-6 combines with J gene TRBJ1-2, with D unresolved. This CDR3 is 15 amino acids long. V was cut by 5 bases and J by 2 bases, with 15 bases left in between. Germline-derived CDR1 and CDR2 are MNHNY and SVGAGI (reference sequence). CDR3 region: CASSPDPTRNYGYTF. The CDR3, as DNA: TGTGCCAGCAGTCCCGACCCGACCCGAAACTATGGCTACACCTTC.

The chain links TRBV30 to TRBJ2-7; D possibly matches TRBD1 or TRBD2 (6 bases each). This CDR3 is built from 15 residues. Germline CDR1 reads GTSNPN; CDR2 reads SVGIG (reference sequence). Trimming removed 2 bases at V and 0 bases at J, with 14 bases between. CDR3 DNA: TGTGCCTGGAGTCCCCGGGGGCTCAACTCCTACGAGCAGTACTTC. Amino acids: CAWSPRGLNSYEQYF.

This rearrangement joins TRBV28 to TRBJ2-7; 12 bases fit TRBD1. The CDR3 is 15 amino acids. J gave up 4 bases and V 3 bases, and 4 bases lay outside the gene matches. Germline V lookup: CDR1 MDHEN, CDR2 SYDVKM. This CDR3 reads CASSFGTGGSYEQYF. The CDR3 DNA reads as TGTGCCAGCAGTTTCGGGACAGGGGGCTCGTACGAGCAGTACTTC.

The V call is TRBV27, the J call TRBJ1-1; 7 nucleotides line up with TRBD1. CDR1 and CDR2 (germline): MNHEY, SMNVEV (reference sequence). This CDR3 contains 15 residues. The trim removed 5 bases at V and 5 bases at J, leaving 11 bases unmatched. CDR3 residues: CASSPRQGELTEAFF. The CDR3 region has the DNA TGTGCCAGCAGTCCCCGACAGGGAGAGTTAACTGAAGCTTTCTTT.

The rearrangement uses TRBV10-3 and TRBJ1-2, with D tentatively TRBD1 (5 bases). Trimming took 0 bases from V and 3 from J, leaving 11 bases between them. The CDR3 extends over 15 amino acids. Germline V gene data show CDR1 as ENHRY and CDR2 as SYGVKD. CDR3 nucleotide sequence: TGTGCCATCAGTGAGTCGGCACAGGACTACTATGGCTACACCTTC. Its protein is CAISESAQDYYGYTF.

V usage is TRBV7-2 and J usage is TRBJ2-5; D unclear. This CDR3 has 16 residues. The V end lost 2 bases, the J end lost 1 base, and 14 bases lay between the germline ends. From germline, CDR1 is SGHTA and CDR2 FQGNSA. CDR3 sequence: CASSLTARAPQETQYF. The DNA of the CDR3 is TGTGCCAGCAGCTTAACGGCGCGAGCTCCCCAAGAGACCCAGTACTTC.

This chain links TRBV27 with TRBJ1-4; D is uncertain. Germline V gene sequence: CDR1 MNHEY, CDR2 SMNVEV (reference sequence). The CDR3 has 14 amino acids. V was shortened by 6 bases and J by 4 bases, with 12 bases between the two germline ends. DNA for the CDR3: TGTGCCAGCAGCCCATCGGGCTATAATGAAAAACTGTTTTTT. This encodes CASSPSGYNEKLFF.

The chain recombines TRBV4-3 with TRBJ2-3; D perhaps matches TRBD2 (6 bases). Trimming shortened V by 0 bases and J by 6 bases, and 19 bases separated the two germline ends. The CDR3 consists of 17 residues. CDR1 is LGHNA and CDR2 is YSLEER in the germline V gene. The CDR3 sequence is CASSQDEYPGATDTQYF. DNA for the CDR3: TGCGCCAGCAGCCAAGATGAGTACCCGGGAGCGACCGATACGCAGTATTTT.